The 30 T cell receptor beta chains presented below share a single source sample, sequenced in a study of cytomegalovirus exposure and HLA in healthy donors. The PCR was carried out with 60 Vbeta primers and 13 Jbeta primers. Assay used: immunoSEQ multiplex PCR; TCRdb lists only in-frame clones, some missing. Of some 56,000 clones detected, almost 85% appear once; the ten largest clones hold about 3%. The material sequenced was PBMCs. These receptors came from a man in his forties or fifties in good health and CMV-seronegative.

This clone has just a few counts. The CDR3 DNA reads as TGTGCCAGCGGACAGTTGGATCAGCCCCAGCATTTT. Protein product: CASGQLDQPQHF. The chain is built from TRBV9 and TRBJ1-5; TRBD1 might be the D (6 bases). CDR3 length: 12 amino acids. CDR1 and CDR2 (germline): SGDLS, YYNGEE. Between the trimmed V and J ends, which lost 7 bases and 5 bases, there was a span of 10 bases.

The gene calls are TRBV25-1 and TRBJ2-2, with a weak D call TRBD1 (5 bases). This CDR3 is 17 amino acids long. Per germline, CDR1 MGHDK and CDR2 SYGVNS. V was cut by 2 bases and J by 5 bases, with 18 bases left in between. CDR3 DNA: TGTGCCAGCAGTGAAAGTGAGACAGCTCTGGGGACCGGGGAGCTGTTTTTT. Its translation is CASSESETALGTGELFF. Filled out from reference TRBV25-1 and TRBJ2-2, the complete variable domain reads EADIYQTPRYLVIGTGKKITLECSQTMGHDKMYWYQQDPGMELHLIHYSYGVNSTEKGDLSSESTVSRIRTEHFPLTLESARPSHTSQYLCASSESETALGTGELFFGEGSRLTVL.

V gene TRBV7-8 combines with J gene TRBJ2-2; TRBD1 agrees at 8 bases. Germline lookup yields CDR1 SGHVS and CDR2 FQNEAQ. Trimming took 5 bases from V and 5 from J; bases not matched to a gene: 10. The CDR3 covers 16 residues. CDR3 in amino acids: CASSTGAGGLTGELFF. The DNA of the CDR3 is TGTGCCAGCAGCACAGGGGCAGGGGGCTTGACCGGGGAGCTGTTTTTT.

This clone was counted a single time. This chain links TRBV28 with TRBJ2-5; the match to TRBD1 covers 8 bases. This CDR3 region has 14 residues. The V segment lost 2 bases and the J segment 10 bases; nucleotides outside the gene matches: 9. CDR1 is MDHEN and CDR2 is SYDVKM in the germline V gene. CDR3 DNA: TGTGCCAGCAGTTTACCTACAGGGGGGAGGCACCAGTACTTC. Its translation: CASSLPTGGRHQYF.

The rearrangement links TRBV5-1 to TRBJ2-7; TRBD1 agrees at 8 bases. There are 13 residues in the CDR3. The ends lost 4 bases at V and 2 bases at J; junction bases unmatched: 2. Per germline, CDR1 SGHRS and CDR2 YFSETQ. CDR3 nucleotide sequence: TGCGCCAGCAGCCCGACAGGGGCCTACGAGCAGTACTTC. Amino acids: CASSPTGAYEQYF.

This chain uses TRBV2 with TRBJ2-2; 14 nucleotides agree with TRBD2. Per germline, CDR1 SNHLY and CDR2 FYNNEI. There are 18 residues in the CDR3. Trimming took 6 bases from V and 1 from J; bases not matched to a gene: 7. The CDR3 nucleotides are TGTGCCAGCAGCCCGGGACTAGCGGGGGCCCTGAACACCGGGGAGCTGTTTTTT. It codes for CASSPGLAGALNTGELFF.

The V and J genes are TRBV9 and TRBJ1-4; 9 bases agree with TRBD1. The germline gives CDR1 SGDLS, CDR2 YYNGEE. The length of the CDR3 is 18 residues. Losses at the gene ends were 2 bases for V and 7 bases for J; bases not matched to a gene: 15. The CDR3 DNA is TGTGCCAGCAGCGTCGGGGCGACTGGGGGACAGGGAGGTGAAAAACTGTTTTTT. This codes for CASSVGATGGQGGEKLFF.

The CDR3 here is CASSLAMDTSYEQYF. CDR3 in DNA: TGTGCCAGCAGCTTGGCCATGGACACGTCCTACGAGCAGTACTTC. The chain employs TRBV5-4 and TRBJ2-7; maybe TRBD1 (5 bases). CDR3 length: 15 amino acids. Per the germline V gene, CDR1 is SGHNT and CDR2 is YYREEE (reference sequence). Trimming took off 0 bases at V and 1 base at J, with 11 bases between the two ends.

To note about this clone: Without the conserved terminal phenylalanine or tryptophan, this CDR3 likely stems from a read error. The rearrangement links TRBV28 to TRBJ2-7; 7 bases are a match to TRBD1. The J segment lost 6 bases and the V segment lost 3 bases, leaving 17 bases of the junction unmatched. Germline lookup yields CDR1 MDHEN and CDR2 SYDVKM. This CDR3 has 17 amino acids. In DNA, the CDR3 is TGTGCCAGCAGTTTCTGGAAGGGCGAAGGGGGCGATAGCGAGCAGTACCTC. It encodes CASSFWKGEGGDSEQYL.

The rearrangement uses TRBV6-5 and TRBJ1-1; unclear D gene. The V end was cut by 4 bases, the J end by 10 bases, with 19 bases between. The germline V gene encodes CDR1 MNHEY and CDR2 SVGAGI. The CDR3 is 14 amino acids. CDR3 coding DNA: TGTGCCAGCAGTTTCTTGACGGCGGGGAGGATAGCTTTCTTT. It encodes CASSFLTAGRIAFF.

The chain carries TRBV6-6 and TRBJ2-5, with 12 bases lining up with TRBD1. The end of the DNA aligns better with TRBJ2-7, so the J call may be wrong. CDR1 MNHNY and CDR2 SVGAGI come from the germline V gene (reference sequence). The length of the CDR3 is 15 residues. In DNA form, the CDR3 reads TGTGCCAGCAGAACCGGGACAGGGGGCAACTACGAGCAGTACTTC. Protein sequence: CASRTGTGGNYEQYF.

The V and J genes are TRBV10-3 and TRBJ2-7; the D is unclear. CDR3 length: 13 amino acids. Trimming cost V 0 bases and J 5 bases, with 8 bases left between them. CDR1 is ENHRY, CDR2 SYGVKD, per germline. The CDR3 is CAISESENNEQYF. The CDR3 bases are TGTGCCATCAGTGAGTCGGAGAATAACGAGCAGTACTTC.

This chain joins TRBV28 and TRBJ2-1, with D possibly being TRBD2 (6 bases). The length of the CDR3 is 12 residues. V lost 6 bases to trimming and J lost 16 bases, with 19 bases between them. The germline gives CDR1 MDHEN, CDR2 SYDVKM. The CDR3 DNA sequence: TGTGCCAGCAGCCGGGACTTCTCGGTGGTATTCTTC. Its translation is CASSRDFSVVFF.

In its sample, this clone was seen once. V and J are TRBV5-6 and TRBJ1-2; 12 bases match TRBD1. With 2 bases clipped from V and 8 bases from J, the junction kept 16 bases outside the gene matches. In germline, CDR1 is SGHDT, CDR2 YYEEEE. This CDR3 spans 18 amino acids. The chain's CDR3 is CASSFRPGTGGVGIGYTF. In DNA form, the CDR3 reads TGTGCCAGCAGCTTTCGGCCCGGGACAGGGGGCGTTGGTATCGGCTACACCTTC.

The chain couples TRBV7-9 to TRBJ1-1; 7 bases are shared with TRBD1. This CDR3 is built from 13 residues. J was trimmed by 5 bases and V by 6 bases; bases with no gene match: 6. Germline V CDR1 and CDR2: SEHNR, FQNEAQ (reference sequence). For the CDR3, the DNA is TGTGCCAGCAGTCGAACAGGGGAAACTGAAGCTTTCTTT. Encoded protein: CASSRTGETEAFF.

This chain uses TRBV7-8 with TRBJ1-6, with 11 bases identical to TRBD1. CDR3 size: 18 residues. Germline lookup yields CDR1 SGHVS and CDR2 FQNEAQ. After removal of 4 bases from V and 8 bases from J, the junction contained 13 bases not matched to a gene. CDR3 nucleotide sequence: TGTGCCAGCAGCTCACCCTCGGGACAGGGGGTTTTAGATTCACCCCTCCACTTT. As protein: CASSSPSGQGVLDSPLHF. Drawing the rest from reference TRBV7-8 and TRBJ1-6, the complete variable domain is GAGVSQSPRYKVAKRGQDVALRCDPISGHVSLFWYQQALGQGPEFLTYFQNEAQLDKSGLPSDRFFAERPEGSVSTLKIQRTQQEDSAVYLCASSSPSGQGVLDSPLHFGNGTRLTVT.

This clone appeared once. The V call is TRBV9, the J call TRBJ1-2; D is perhaps TRBD1 (5 bases). Germline lookup yields CDR1 SGDLS and CDR2 YYNGEE. The CDR3 spans 15 residues. V was trimmed by 4 bases and J by 4 bases, leaving 17 bases between them. CDR3 DNA: TGTGCCAGCAGCCCTTCCGGGGGAGACCTCTATGGCTACACCTTC. Translated, it gives CASSPSGGDLYGYTF.

DNA of the CDR3: TGTGCCAGCAGCCCTGGACAGACGCGAAGCTCTGGAAACACCATATATTTT. It yields the protein CASSPGQTRSSGNTIYF. The V and J genes are TRBV9 and TRBJ1-3, with a weak D call TRBD1 (6 bases). This CDR3 is 17 amino acids long. Trimming stripped 4 bases from V and 0 bases from J, with 17 bases between. Germline loops: CDR1 SGDLS, CDR2 YYNGEE.

The rearrangement links TRBV6-1 to TRBJ2-2; D possibly corresponds to TRBD1 (5 bases). V lost 1 base, J lost 1 base, and 10 bases lay in between. There are 16 residues in the CDR3. Germline V gene lookup returns CDR1 MNHNS and CDR2 SASEGT. CDR3 DNA: TGTGCCAGCAGTGAAGTGCAGGGTGTGAACACCGGGGAGCTGTTTTTT. Translation: CASSEVQGVNTGELFF.

This chain connects TRBV5-1 to TRBJ1-1; 11 bases line up with TRBD1. The CDR3 is 15 amino acids. The germline V gene encodes CDR1 SGHRS and CDR2 YFSETQ. V lost 4 bases, J lost 6 bases, and 8 bases stayed unmatched. DNA of the CDR3: TGCGCCAGCAGCCTTGGGACAGGGGGTCGACCTGAAGCTTTCTTT. Amino acids: CASSLGTGGRPEAFF.

This chain uses TRBV5-1 with TRBJ2-1; 11 positions agree with TRBD2. Germline V lookup: CDR1 SGHRS, CDR2 YFSETQ. There are 14 residues in the CDR3. The V gene end was trimmed by 2 bases and the J gene end by 7 bases; junction bases not matched to a gene: 2. DNA for the CDR3: TGCGCCAGCAGCTTTAGCGGGGGGGGGAATGAGCAGTTCTTC. Its translation: CASSFSGGGNEQFF.

The V and J genes are TRBV27 and TRBJ2-3; D possibly corresponds to TRBD1 (6 bases). The CDR3 sequence is 15 residues long. V was cut by 5 bases and J by 3 bases, with 15 bases left in between. Germline CDR1 is MNHEY and CDR2 is SMNVEV (reference sequence). In nucleotides, the CDR3 is TGTGCCAGCAGTCTGAGTATGGGGGCTACAGATACGCAGTATTTT. This gives the protein CASSLSMGATDTQYF.

The chain combines TRBV7-6 with TRBJ2-7; possible D gene TRBD1, 6 bases. V lost 1 base and J 5 bases, leaving 15 bases between the germline ends. This CDR3 spans 15 amino acids. Germline loops: CDR1 SGHVS, CDR2 FNYEAQ. CDR3 nucleotide sequence: TGTGCCAGCAGCTTAGAGGGCAGGGGCTCTCACGAGCAGTACTTC. Its protein product is CASSLEGRGSHEQYF.

The chain is built from TRBV9 and TRBJ2-6; no clear D gene. Germline CDR1 SGDLS, CDR2 YYNGEE. The CDR3 runs 16 residues. With 2 bases removed from V and 0 bases from J, the gap between germline ends came to 9 bases. CDR3 nucleotide sequence: TGTGCCAGCAGCGTCGTCCGAGCCTCTGGGGCCAACGTCCTGACTTTC. It is translated as CASSVVRASGANVLTF.

The genes are TRBV2 and TRBJ2-1; the match to TRBD2 covers 9 bases. Germline V lookup: CDR1 SNHLY, CDR2 FYNNEI. The CDR3 covers 15 residues. V shed 6 bases, J shed 4 bases, and the junction held 7 bases outside the gene matches. The CDR3 reads CASREERGAYNEQFF. The DNA for the CDR3 is TGTGCCAGCAGGGAGGAGCGGGGGGCGTACAATGAGCAGTTCTTC. Together with reference TRBV2 and TRBJ2-1, the CDR3 gives the full variable domain: EPEVTQTPSHQVTQMGQEVILRCVPISNHLYFYWYRQILGQKVEFLVSFYNNEISEKSEIFDDQFSVERPDGSNFTLKIRSTKLEDSAMYFCASREERGAYNEQFFGPGTRLTVL.

The gene calls are TRBV28 and TRBJ1-1; D unclear. Germline lookup yields CDR1 MDHEN and CDR2 SYDVKM. Trimming shortened V by 7 bases and J by 1 base, and 7 bases separated the two germline ends. This CDR3 contains 12 residues. DNA of the CDR3: TGTGCCAGCACGCGAGGGAACACTGAAGCTTTCTTT. It encodes CASTRGNTEAFF.

The chain is built from TRBV6-1 and TRBJ1-3; D not certain. This CDR3 has 15 residues. The V end lost 3 bases, the J end lost 0 bases, and 9 bases lay between the germline ends. Germline V gives CDR1 MNHNS, CDR2 SASEGT. This chain's CDR3 is CASSEWSDSGNTIYF. CDR3 coding DNA: TGTGCCAGCAGTGAGTGGAGCGACTCTGGAAACACCATATATTTT.

The chain uses TRBV4-2 and TRBJ2-7, with D tentatively TRBD2 (6 bases). Germline V gene data show CDR1 as LGHNA and CDR2 as YNFKEQ. Trimming took off 0 bases at V and 3 bases at J, with 9 bases between the two ends. The CDR3 loop spans 14 amino acids. The CDR3 region has the DNA TGTGCCAGCAGCCAAGATTGGGGGGACTACGAGCAGTACTTC. Residues: CASSQDWGDYEQYF.

J is TRBJ2-1 and V is TRBV10-2, with TRBD2 identical over 12 bases. V lost 4 bases to trimming and J lost 8 bases; unmatched junction nucleotides: 18. The CDR3 contains 19 residues. The V gene's germline CDR1 is WSHSY and CDR2 SAAADI. The CDR3 reads CASSGPSPIPGLAGYEQFF. CDR3 nucleotides: TGCGCCAGCAGTGGCCCTAGCCCCATACCGGGACTAGCGGGCTATGAGCAGTTCTTC.

The chain links TRBV13 to TRBJ1-6; tentatively, D is TRBD1 (5 bases). The CDR3 length is 15 residues. Trimming removed 6 bases from V and 7 bases from J, with 16 bases in between. In germline, CDR1 is PRHDT, CDR2 FYEKMQ (reference sequence). The CDR3 spells CASRVTGQGNSPLHF. For the CDR3, the DNA is TGTGCCAGCAGGGTTACCGGACAAGGGAATTCACCCCTCCACTTT.